The T cell receptor (beta chain) under discussion was sequenced for a study of OX40 agonist ivuxolimab in advanced cancers. At the level of the study: Subjects had a mean age of roughly 57 years, with a range of about 23 to 85; roughly 83% were male.

Whole-study findings and limits: CD8+ T cells (on average) carried more expanded clones than CD4+ T cells.

Drawing of blood for sampling happened at baseline, at cycle 4 day 1, and at cycle 7 day 1. Sequenced by immunoSEQ multiplex PCR; TCRdb stores in-frame clones only, minus some. The table has 55,000 to 65,000 clones, less than 85% seen once. Concerning this clone: Its target is unknown.

This sample comprised CD4+ or CD8+ T cells sorted from blood, obtained in a trial of the OX40 agonist ivuxolimab. The sequence derives from an adult with an advanced solid tumor such as melanoma, head and neck, liver or kidney cancer.

The CDR3 loop reads CATSSGRAYEQYF. In nucleotides, the CDR3 is TGTGCCACCTCCAGCGGGAGGGCCTACGAGCAGTACTTC. The V call is TRBV5-4, the J call TRBJ2-7, with 10 bases fitting TRBD2. Germline CDR1 and CDR2: SGHNT and YYREEE (reference sequence). This CDR3 region has 13 residues. V gave up 9 bases and J gave up 2 bases; unmatched junction bases: 5. Together with reference TRBV5-4 and TRBJ2-7, the CDR3 gives the full variable domain: ETGVTQSPTHLIKTRGQQVTLRCSSQSGHNTVSWYQQALGQGPQFIFQYYREEENGRGNFPPRFSGLQFPNYSSELNVNALELDDSALYLCATSSGRAYEQYFGPGTRLTVT.